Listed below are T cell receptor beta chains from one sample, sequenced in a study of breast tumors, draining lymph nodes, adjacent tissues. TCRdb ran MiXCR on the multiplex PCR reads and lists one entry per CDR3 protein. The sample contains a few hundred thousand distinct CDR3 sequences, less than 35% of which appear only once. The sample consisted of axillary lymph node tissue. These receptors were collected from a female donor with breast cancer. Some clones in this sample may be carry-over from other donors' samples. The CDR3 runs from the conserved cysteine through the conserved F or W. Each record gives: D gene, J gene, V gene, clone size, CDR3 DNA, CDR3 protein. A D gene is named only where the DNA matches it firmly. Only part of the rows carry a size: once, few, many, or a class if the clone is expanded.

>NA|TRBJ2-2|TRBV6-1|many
TGTGCCAGCACCCTGACAGGCACCGGGGAGCTGTTTTTT
CASTLTGTGELFF
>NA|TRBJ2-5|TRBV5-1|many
TGCGCCAGCAGCTTGGATTTGGACAGACCGTTAGAAGAGACCCAGTACTTC
CASSLDLDRPLEETQYF
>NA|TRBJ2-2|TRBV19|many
TGTGCCAGTAGTAGGAGAACTCCGAACACCGGGGAGCTGTTTTTT
CASSRRTPNTGELFF
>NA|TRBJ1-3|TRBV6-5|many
TGTGCCAGCAGTTACTTCGGGACGGATTCTGGAAACACCATATATTTT
CASSYFGTDSGNTIYF
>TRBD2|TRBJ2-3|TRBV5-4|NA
TGTGCCAGCAGCCCCGGGGCAGCGGGATTTTTGGATACGCAGTATTTT
CASSPGAAGFLDTQYF
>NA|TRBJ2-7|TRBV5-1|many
TGCGCCAGCAGCTATACCGGGACGATCTACGAGCAGTACTTC
CASSYTGTIYEQYF
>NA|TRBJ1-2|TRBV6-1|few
TGTGCCAGCAGTGAAACGCGGCAGGGATACTATGGCTACACCTTC
CASSETRQGYYGYTF
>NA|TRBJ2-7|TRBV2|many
TGTGCCAGCAGTGAGTTGACTTCCCAGTCCTACGAGCAGTACTTC
CASSELTSQSYEQYF
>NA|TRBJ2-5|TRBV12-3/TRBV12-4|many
TGTGCCAGCAGCCCATACCGGGACTCCGAACGGACCCAGTACTTC
CASSPYRDSERTQYF
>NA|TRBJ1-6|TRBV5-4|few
TGTGCCAGCGCCCCCGGTACGGGTTCACCCCTCCACTTT
CASAPGTGSPLHF
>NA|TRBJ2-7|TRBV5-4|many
TGTGCCAGCAGCTTGCCCGACGTGGACGAGCAGTACTTC
CASSLPDVDEQYF
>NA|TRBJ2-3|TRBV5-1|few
TGCGCCAGCAGCCTGAGACCCCGGACAGTCCGGGGGCCAGATACGCAGTATTTT
CASSLRPRTVRGPDTQYF
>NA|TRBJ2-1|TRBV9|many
TGTGCCAGCAGCGCCGCCGAGAATGAGCAGTTCTTC
CASSAAENEQFF
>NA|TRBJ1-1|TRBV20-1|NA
TGCAGTGCTAGAGATCTCGCGGGGGCGATCACTGAAGCTTTCTTT
CSARDLAGAITEAFF
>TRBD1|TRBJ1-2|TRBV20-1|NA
TGCAGTGCTAGGGGACAGGGGGTCTATGGCTACACCTTC
CSARGQGVYGYTF
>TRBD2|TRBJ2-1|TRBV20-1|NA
TGCAGTTATAGGGGGGCAACAAGCGGGAGGCCATCTTCCTACGAGCAGTTCTTC
CSYRGATSGRPSSYEQFF
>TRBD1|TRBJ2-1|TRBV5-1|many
TGCGCCAGCAGCTCGGGACAGGGGGCTGATGAGCAGTTCTTC
CASSSGQGADEQFF
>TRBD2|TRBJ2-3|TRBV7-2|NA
TGTGCCAGCAGACCCGGGACTAGCTTAGGGGATACGCAGTATTTT
CASRPGTSLGDTQYF
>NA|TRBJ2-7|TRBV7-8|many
TGTGCCAGCAGCTTAGTCTTGGGGGGCTACGAGCAGTACTTC
CASSLVLGGYEQYF
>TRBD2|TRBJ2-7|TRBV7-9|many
TGTGCCAGCAGCCGCGGGGGGGCTGAATACGAGCAGTACTTC
CASSRGGAEYEQYF
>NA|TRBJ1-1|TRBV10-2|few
TGCGCCAGCACCCTGACAGAGAACACTGAAGCTTTCTTT
CASTLTENTEAFF
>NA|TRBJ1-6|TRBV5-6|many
TGTGCCAGCAGCTTGTGGGAAGCGGGCCTCCACTTT
CASSLWEAGLHF
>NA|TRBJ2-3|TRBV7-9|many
TGTGCCAGCAGCGAAACAGGGCGCACAGATACGCAGTATTTT
CASSETGRTDTQYF
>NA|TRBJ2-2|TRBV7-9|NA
TGTGCCAGCAGCTTAGTAGGGGGGGCTGACGGGGAGCTGTTTTTT
CASSLVGGADGELFF
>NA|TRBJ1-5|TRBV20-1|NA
TGCAGTGCTGGCAACCGCAATCAGCCCCGGCATTTT
CSAGNRNQPRHF
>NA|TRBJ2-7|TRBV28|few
TGTGCCAGCAGTTTGATAGGGAACTACGAGCAGTACTTC
CASSLIGNYEQYF
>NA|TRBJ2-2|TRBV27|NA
TGCGCCGGCAGTTTACTGAACACCGGGGAGCTGTTTTTT
CAGSLLNTGELFF
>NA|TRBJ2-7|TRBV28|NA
TGTGCCAGCAGCCGGATGGTTTTACCCTACGAGCAGTACTTC
CASSRMVLPYEQYF
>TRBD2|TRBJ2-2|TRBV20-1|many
TGCAGTGCTGGACGGGGAGGGAGCACCGGGGAGCTGTTTTTT
CSAGRGGSTGELFF
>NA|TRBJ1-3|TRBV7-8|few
TGTGCCAGCAGCTTAGAGTCTCGGGGAAACACCATATATTTT
CASSLESRGNTIYF
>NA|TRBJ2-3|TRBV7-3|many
TGTGCCAGCAGCTTACTTTCTTCAGATACGCAGTATTTT
CASSLLSSDTQYF
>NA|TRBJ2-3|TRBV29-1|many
TGCAGCGTTGAGCCGGGAGAAGATACGCAGTATTTT
CSVEPGEDTQYF
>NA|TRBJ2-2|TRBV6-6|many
TGTGCCAGCAGATTAACGGGGTCCCACACCGGGGAGCTGTTTTTT
CASRLTGSHTGELFF
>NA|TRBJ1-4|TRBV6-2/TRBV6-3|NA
TGTGCCAGCAGTTACTCGAAAGGATCGGGGGTGCGAACGGAAAAACTGTTTTTT
CASSYSKGSGVRTEKLFF
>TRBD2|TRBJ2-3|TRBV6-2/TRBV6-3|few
TGTGCCAGCAGTGAACCGGGACTAGCGCTATATACGCAGTATTTT
CASSEPGLALYTQYF
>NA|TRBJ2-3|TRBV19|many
TGTGCCAGTAGCGACTTCGGACCGAGCACAGATACGCAGTATTTT
CASSDFGPSTDTQYF
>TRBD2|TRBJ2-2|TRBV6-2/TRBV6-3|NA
TGTGCCAGCAGGAGACTAGCGGACACCGGGGAGCTGTTTTTT
CASRRLADTGELFF
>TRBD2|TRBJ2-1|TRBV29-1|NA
TGCAGCGTGACTAGCGGGAGATCCTCCTACAATGAGCAGTTCTTC
CSVTSGRSSYNEQFF
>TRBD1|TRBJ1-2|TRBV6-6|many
TGTGCCAGCAGTTACCAGGGGGGGAATGGCTACACCTTC
CASSYQGGNGYTF
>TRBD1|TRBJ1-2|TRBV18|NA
TGTGCCAGCTCCGTGACAGGGCGGTATGGCTACACCTTC
CASSVTGRYGYTF
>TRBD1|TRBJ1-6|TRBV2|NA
TGTGCCAGCACCTCAACAGGGGAAGAGAGTTCACCCCTCCACTTT
CASTSTGEESSPLHF
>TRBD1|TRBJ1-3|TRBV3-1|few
TGTGCCAGCAGCCCAGGGGACAGGCGGAGAAACACCATATATTTT
CASSPGDRRRNTIYF
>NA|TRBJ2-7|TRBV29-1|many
TGCAGCGTGGGGAGCGGGCACTACGAGCAGTACTTC
CSVGSGHYEQYF
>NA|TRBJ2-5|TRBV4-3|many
TGCGCCAGCAGCCAACTGGGACAACAAGAGACCCAGTACTTC
CASSQLGQQETQYF
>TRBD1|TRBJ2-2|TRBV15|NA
TGTGCCACCAGCCCGGAGGACAGGGGGCTGACCGGGGAGCTGTTTTTT
CATSPEDRGLTGELFF
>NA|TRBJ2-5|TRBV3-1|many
TGTGCCAGCAGCCAAGATCGAGGTGAACGGAGGACCCAGTACTTC
CASSQDRGERRTQYF
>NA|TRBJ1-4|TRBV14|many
TGTGCCAGCAGCCAAGATCTGTCCCGATTGGGGAATGAAAAACTGTTTTTT
CASSQDLSRLGNEKLFF